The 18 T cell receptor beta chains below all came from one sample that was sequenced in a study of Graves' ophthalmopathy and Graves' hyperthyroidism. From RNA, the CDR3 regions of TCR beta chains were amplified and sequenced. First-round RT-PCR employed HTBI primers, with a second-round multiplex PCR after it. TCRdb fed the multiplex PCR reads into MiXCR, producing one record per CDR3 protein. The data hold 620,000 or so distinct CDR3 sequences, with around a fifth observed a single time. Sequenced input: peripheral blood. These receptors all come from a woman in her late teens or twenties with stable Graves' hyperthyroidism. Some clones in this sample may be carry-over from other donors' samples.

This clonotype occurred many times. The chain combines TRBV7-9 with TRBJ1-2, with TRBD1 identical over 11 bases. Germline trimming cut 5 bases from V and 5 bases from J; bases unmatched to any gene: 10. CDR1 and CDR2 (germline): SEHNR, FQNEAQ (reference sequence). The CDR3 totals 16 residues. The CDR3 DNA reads TGTGCCAGCAGCCGACCTCGGGGACAGGGGGATTATGGCTACACCTTC. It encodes CASSRPRGQGDYGYTF.

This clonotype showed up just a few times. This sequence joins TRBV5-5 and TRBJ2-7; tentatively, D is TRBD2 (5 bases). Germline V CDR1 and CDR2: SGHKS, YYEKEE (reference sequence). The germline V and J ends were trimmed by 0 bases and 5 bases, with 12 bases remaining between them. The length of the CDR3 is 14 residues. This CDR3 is CASSLAGGSHEQYF. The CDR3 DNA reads TGTGCCAGCAGCTTGGCAGGAGGCAGCCACGAGCAGTACTTC.

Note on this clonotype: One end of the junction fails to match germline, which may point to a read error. CDR3 DNA sequence: TGTGCCAGCAGACCCGGCACTAACATGAACACTGAATCTTTCTTT. Translated, it gives CASRPGTNMNTESFF. This chain uses TRBV28 with TRBJ1-1; no clear D. The CDR3 sequence is 15 residues long. CDR1 is MDHEN and CDR2 is SYDVKM in the germline V gene.

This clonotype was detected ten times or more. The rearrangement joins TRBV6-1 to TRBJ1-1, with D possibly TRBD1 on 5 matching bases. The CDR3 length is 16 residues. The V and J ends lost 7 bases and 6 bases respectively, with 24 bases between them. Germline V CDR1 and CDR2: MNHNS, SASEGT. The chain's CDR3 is CASTLGGSQGVAEAFF. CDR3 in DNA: TGTGCCAGCACCCTGGGGGGTTCTCAGGGTGTCGCTGAAGCTTTCTTT.

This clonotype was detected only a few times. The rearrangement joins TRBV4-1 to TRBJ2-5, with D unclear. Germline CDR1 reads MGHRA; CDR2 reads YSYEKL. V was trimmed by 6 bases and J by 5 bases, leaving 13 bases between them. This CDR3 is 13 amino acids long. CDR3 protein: CASSLQRSETQYF. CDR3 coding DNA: TGCGCCAGCAGTCTACAGAGGTCGGAGACCCAGTACTTC.

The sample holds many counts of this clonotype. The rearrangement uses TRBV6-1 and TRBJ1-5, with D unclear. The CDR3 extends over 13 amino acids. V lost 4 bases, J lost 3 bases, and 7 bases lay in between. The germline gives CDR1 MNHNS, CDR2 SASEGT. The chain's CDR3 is CASSARNNQPQHF. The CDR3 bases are TGTGCCAGCAGTGCCAGAAACAATCAGCCCCAGCATTTT.

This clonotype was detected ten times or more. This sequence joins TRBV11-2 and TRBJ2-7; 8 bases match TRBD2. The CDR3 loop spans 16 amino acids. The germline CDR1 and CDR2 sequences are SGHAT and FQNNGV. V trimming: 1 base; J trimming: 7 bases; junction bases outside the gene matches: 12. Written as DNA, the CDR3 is TGTGCCAGCAGCTTAGGTTGGATTAGCGGGACGTCAGAGCAGTACTTC. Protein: CASSLGWISGTSEQYF.

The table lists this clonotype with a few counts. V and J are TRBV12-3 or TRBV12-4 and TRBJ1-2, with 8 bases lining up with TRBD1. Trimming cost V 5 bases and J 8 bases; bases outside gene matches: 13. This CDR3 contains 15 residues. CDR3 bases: TGTGCCAGCAGTCTATACCGGGACAGGAACGAGGGCTACACCTTC. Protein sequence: CASSLYRDRNEGYTF.

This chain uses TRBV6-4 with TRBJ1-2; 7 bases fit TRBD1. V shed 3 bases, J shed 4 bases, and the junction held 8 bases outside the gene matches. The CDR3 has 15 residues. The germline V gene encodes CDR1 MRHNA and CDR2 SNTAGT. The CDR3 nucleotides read TGTGCCAGCAGTGAAAATACAGGGGAGGCCTATGGCTACACCTTC. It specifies CASSENTGEAYGYTF.

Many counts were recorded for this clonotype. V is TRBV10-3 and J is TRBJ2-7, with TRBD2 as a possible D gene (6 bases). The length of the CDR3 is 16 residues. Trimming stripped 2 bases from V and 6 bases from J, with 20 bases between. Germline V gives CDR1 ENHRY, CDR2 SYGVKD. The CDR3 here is CAISEAGSSMGGEQYF. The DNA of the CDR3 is TGTGCCATCAGTGAGGCCGGGTCTTCCATGGGGGGCGAGCAGTACTTC.

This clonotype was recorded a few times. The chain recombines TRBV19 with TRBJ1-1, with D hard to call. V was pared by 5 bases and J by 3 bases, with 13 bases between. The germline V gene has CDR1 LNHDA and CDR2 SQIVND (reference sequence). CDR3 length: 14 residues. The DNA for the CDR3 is TGTGCCAGTAGTGGGAGACCTGGCTACACTGAAGCTTTCTTT. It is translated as CASSGRPGYTEAFF.

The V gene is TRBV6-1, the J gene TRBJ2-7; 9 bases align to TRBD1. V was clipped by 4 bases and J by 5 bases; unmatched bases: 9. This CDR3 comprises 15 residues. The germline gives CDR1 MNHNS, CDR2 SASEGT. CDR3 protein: CASSGLNRGRDEQYF. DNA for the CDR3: TGTGCCAGCAGTGGTTTAAACAGGGGGCGCGACGAGCAGTACTTC.

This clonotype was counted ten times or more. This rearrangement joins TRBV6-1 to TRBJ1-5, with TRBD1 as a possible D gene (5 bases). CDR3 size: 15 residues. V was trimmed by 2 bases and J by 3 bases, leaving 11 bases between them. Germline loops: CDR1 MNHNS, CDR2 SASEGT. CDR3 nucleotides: TGTGCCAGCAGTGAATGGGACGGCTTCAATCAGCCCCAGCATTTT. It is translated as CASSEWDGFNQPQHF.

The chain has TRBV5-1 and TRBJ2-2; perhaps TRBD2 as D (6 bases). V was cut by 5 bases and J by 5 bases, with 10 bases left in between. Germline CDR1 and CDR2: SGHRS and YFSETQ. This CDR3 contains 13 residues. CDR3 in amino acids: CASRGGVTGELFF. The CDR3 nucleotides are TGCGCCAGCAGAGGAGGGGTTACCGGGGAGCTGTTTTTT.

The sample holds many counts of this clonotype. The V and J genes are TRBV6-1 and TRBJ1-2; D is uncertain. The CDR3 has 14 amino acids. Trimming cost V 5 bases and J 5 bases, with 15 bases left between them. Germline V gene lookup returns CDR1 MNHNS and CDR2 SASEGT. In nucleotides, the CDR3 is TGTGCCAGCAGTCGGGCCCCGAACCCTTATGGCTACACCTTC. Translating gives CASSRAPNPYGYTF.

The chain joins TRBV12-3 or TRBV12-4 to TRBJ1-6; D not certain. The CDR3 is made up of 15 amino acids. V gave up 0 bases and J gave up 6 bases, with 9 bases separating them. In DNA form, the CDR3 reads TGTGCCAGCAGTTTAGCCGACGGAGGTAATTCACCCCTCCACTTT. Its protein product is CASSLADGGNSPLHF.

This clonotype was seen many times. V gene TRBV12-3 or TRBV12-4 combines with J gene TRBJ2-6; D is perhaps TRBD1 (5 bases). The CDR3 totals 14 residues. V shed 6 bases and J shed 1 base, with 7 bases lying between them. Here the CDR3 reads CASRTESGANVLTF. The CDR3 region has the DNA TGTGCCAGCAGGACAGAATCTGGGGCCAACGTCCTGACTTTC.

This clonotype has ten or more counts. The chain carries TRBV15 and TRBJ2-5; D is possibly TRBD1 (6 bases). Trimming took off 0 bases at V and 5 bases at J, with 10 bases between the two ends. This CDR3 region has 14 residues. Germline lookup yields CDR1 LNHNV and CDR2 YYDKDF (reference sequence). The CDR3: CATSRETRGETQYF. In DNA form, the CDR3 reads TGTGCCACCAGCAGAGAGACGAGGGGGGAGACCCAGTACTTC.